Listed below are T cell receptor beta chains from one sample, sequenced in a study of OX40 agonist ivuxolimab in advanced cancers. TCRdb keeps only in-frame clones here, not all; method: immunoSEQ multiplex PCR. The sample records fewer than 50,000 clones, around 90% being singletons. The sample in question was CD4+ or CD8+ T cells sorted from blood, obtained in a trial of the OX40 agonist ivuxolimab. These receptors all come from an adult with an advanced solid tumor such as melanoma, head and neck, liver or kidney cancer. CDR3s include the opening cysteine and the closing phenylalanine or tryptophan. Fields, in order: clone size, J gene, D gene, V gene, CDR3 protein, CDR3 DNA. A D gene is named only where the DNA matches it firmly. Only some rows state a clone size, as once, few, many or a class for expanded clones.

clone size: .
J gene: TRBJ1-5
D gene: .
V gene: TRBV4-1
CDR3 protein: CASSQVQGLGDQPQHF
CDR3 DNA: TGCGCCAGCAGCCAAGTTCAGGGGCTTGGGGATCAGCCCCAGCATTTT

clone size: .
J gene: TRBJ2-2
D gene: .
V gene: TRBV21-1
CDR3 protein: CASISEGARELFF
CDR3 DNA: TGTGCCAGCATCTCGGAGGGGGCGAGGGAGCTGTTTTTT

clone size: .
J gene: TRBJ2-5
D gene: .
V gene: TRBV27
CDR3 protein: CASMAAYQETQYF
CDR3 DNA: TGTGCCAGCATGGCGGCGTACCAAGAGACCCAGTACTTC

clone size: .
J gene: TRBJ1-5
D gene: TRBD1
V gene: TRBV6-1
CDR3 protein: CASSKGQGGNQPQHF
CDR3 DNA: TGTGCCAGCAGTAAGGGACAGGGGGGCAATCAGCCCCAGCATTTT

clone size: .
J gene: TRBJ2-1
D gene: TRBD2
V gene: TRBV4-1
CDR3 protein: CASSPIHRGRAFNEQFF
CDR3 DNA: TGCGCCAGCAGCCCGATCCACCGCGGGAGGGCCTTTAATGAGCAGTTCTTC

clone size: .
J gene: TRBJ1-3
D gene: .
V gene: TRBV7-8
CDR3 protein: CASIRGSSGNTIYF
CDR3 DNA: TGTGCCAGCATTAGAGGCAGCTCTGGAAACACCATATATTTT

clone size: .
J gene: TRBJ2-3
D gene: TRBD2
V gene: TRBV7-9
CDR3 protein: CASSLVAGEGAEDTQYF
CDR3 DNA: TGTGCCAGCAGCTTAGTAGCGGGAGAAGGGGCGGAAGATACGCAGTATTTT

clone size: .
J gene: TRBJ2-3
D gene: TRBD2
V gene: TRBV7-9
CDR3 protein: CASSSLTSGISDTQYF
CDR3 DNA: TGTGCCAGCAGCTCACTGACTAGCGGGATTTCAGATACGCAGTATTTT

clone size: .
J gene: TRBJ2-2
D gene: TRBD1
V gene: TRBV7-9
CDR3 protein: CASSHDRVNTGELFF
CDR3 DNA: TGTGCCAGCAGCCACGACAGGGTGAACACCGGGGAGCTGTTTTTT

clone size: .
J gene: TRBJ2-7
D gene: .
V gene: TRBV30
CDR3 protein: CAWSVGGGGEQYF
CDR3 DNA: TGTGCCTGGAGTGTCGGCGGAGGGGGCGAGCAGTACTTC

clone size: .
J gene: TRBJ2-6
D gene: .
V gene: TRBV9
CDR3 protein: CASSATSRSGANVLTF
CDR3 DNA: TGTGCCAGCAGCGCCACCTCTCGCTCTGGGGCCAACGTCCTGACTTTC

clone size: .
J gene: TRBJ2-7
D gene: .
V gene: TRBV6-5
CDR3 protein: CASSPQTAYEQYF
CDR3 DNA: TGTGCCAGCAGTCCCCAAACTGCATACGAGCAGTACTTC

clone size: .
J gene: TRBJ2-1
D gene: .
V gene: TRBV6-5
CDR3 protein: CASSSAEGEQFF
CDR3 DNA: TGTGCCAGCAGTTCCGCCGAAGGTGAGCAGTTCTTC

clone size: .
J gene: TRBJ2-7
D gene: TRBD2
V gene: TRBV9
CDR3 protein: CASSRFGIAGPAYEQYF
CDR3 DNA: TGTGCCAGCAGCCGTTTCGGGATAGCGGGACCAGCCTACGAGCAGTACTTC

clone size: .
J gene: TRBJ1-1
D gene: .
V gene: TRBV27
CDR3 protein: CASRWSTSGDTEAFF
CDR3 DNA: TGTGCCAGCAGGTGGAGTACGTCTGGGGACACTGAAGCTTTCTTT

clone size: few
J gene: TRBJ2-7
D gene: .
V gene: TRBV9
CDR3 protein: CASSGGDEQYF
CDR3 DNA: TGTGCCAGCAGCGGAGGGGACGAGCAGTACTTC

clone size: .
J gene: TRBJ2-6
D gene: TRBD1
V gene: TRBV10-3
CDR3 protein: CAIRQGPSGANVLTF
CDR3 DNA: TGTGCCATAAGACAGGGACCCTCTGGGGCCAACGTCCTAACTTTC

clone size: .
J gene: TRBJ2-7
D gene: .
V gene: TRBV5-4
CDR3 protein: CASSFQGNSYEQYF
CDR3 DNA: TGTGCCAGCAGCTTCCAGGGAAACTCCTACGAGCAGTACTTC

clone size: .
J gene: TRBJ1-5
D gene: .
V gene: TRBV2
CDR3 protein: CASSGRGRLVSNQPQHF
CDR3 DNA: TGTGCCAGCAGCGGCCGGGGGAGGCTGGTAAGCAATCAGCCCCAGCATTTT

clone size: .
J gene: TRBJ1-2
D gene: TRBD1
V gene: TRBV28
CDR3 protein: CASSVDREIDYGYTF
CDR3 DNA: TGTGCCAGCAGTGTGGACAGGGAAATTGACTATGGCTACACCTTC

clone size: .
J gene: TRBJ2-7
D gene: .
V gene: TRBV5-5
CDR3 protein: CASSLAGQGSYEQYF
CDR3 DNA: TGTGCCAGCAGCTTGGCGGGTCAGGGCTCCTACGAGCAGTACTTC

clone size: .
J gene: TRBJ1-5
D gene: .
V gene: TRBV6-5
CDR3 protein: CASSYRDNQPQHF
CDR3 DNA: TGTGCCAGCAGTTACAGGGACAATCAGCCCCAGCATTTT

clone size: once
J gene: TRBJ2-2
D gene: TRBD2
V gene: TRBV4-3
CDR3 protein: CASSPRLAGGTGELFF
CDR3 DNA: TGCGCCAGCAGCCCCCGACTAGCGGGGGGCACCGGGGAGCTGTTTTTT

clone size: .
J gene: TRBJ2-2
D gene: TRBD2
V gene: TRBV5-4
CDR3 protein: CAIPTSGNTGELFF
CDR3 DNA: TGTGCCATCCCGACTAGCGGGAACACCGGGGAGCTGTTTTTT

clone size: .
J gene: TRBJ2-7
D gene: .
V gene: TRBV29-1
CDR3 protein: CSVEGVRDEDSYEQYF
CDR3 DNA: TGCAGCGTTGAAGGCGTCCGGGACGAGGACTCCTACGAGCAGTACTTC

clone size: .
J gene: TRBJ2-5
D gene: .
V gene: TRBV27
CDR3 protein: CASSPYSSGTEETQYF
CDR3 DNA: TGTGCCAGCAGTCCTTATTCTTCCGGGACGGAAGAGACCCAGTACTTC